This T cell receptor (beta chain) is drawn from a study of tumor and adjacent non-tumor tissue in lung cancer. Study as a whole: The patients, 10 men and 5 or 6 women, were about 30 to 85 with stage I to III disease. Study-wide points: Significantly higher TCR diversity was found in tumor than normal lung.

Concerning this clonotype: Its cognate antigen is unknown.

RNA was extracted from bulk tissue without any cell sorting. A modified ARM-PCR protocol with three rounds of nested PCR amplified TCRbeta. A single record per CDR3 protein comes from TCRdb applying MiXCR to the multiplex PCR reads. The data contain about 93,000 distinct CDR3 sequences, about 66% of them singletons. Trimming pared 1 base from V and 0 bases from J, leaving 4 bases between. This CDR3 is 14 amino acids long. Germline lookup yields CDR1 SGHVS and CDR2 FQNEAQ. The chain joins TRBV7-8 to TRBJ2-1; D not certain. Sequenced sample: lung tumor tissue. This clonotype was sampled from a man aged 60 to 69 with non-small cell lung cancer. CDR3 loop: CASSLDASYNEQFF. CDR3 in DNA: TGTGCCAGCAGCTTAGATGCCTCCTACAATGAGCAGTTCTTC.